The entry that follows covers one T cell receptor beta chain sequence. This clonotype was seen many times. The target of this receptor is not known. No clone much larger than this one lies a single base away; base qualities are absent. The sample originates from a study of molecular identifiers for immune sequencing clone quantification (dated by TCRdb to 2016 to 2019). Regarding the study in general: For a replicate experiment, RNA from around 20,000 or 100,000 naive CD8 T cells was divided into five aliquots, of which four were sequenced. CD8 T cells were used in a methods study to benchmark molecular-identifier clustering-based TCR repertoire sequencing (MIDCIRS) and TCR RNA copy counting.

Library prep was done by PCR. These reads were obtained on an Illumina HiSeq 4000. Bulk TCR libraries were made following a previously described method, with the TCR primers given in Table S5. Total RNA was purified with the Qiagen AllPrep DNA/RNA kit. Before analysis, reads from multiple sequencing runs of the same library were pooled. The source study handled its data this way. Reads were retained only if the reads had an exact TCR constant sequence, and the retained reads were trimmed to 150 nt and grouped according to their 12-nt molecular barcodes. Reads within each barcode group were sub-clustered using a 15% Levenshtein threshold, and quality-weighted consensus sequences were constructed for each RNA molecule. Non-functional sequences were excluded, and lower-count sequences lying one edit away from another sequence were also excluded. Barcode sub-clusters with fewer than 20% of the maximum read count were removed, based on fitting two negative binomial distributions. Using fastp trimming at Q25 and MiXCR clonotype assembly, TCRdb reanalyzed the public sequencing data and kept in-frame beta chains. Every CDR3 protein is listed once, alongside the most common genes and DNA of its rows. It is TCRdb's table, rather than the study itself, that gives the V and J calls and clone size. In all, the sample holds some 650,000 distinct CDR3 sequences, and about 20% of those were seen once. The ten most abundant clones make up roughly 0.83% of the sample.

The CDR1 and CDR2 encoded by the germline V gene (reference sequence) are SEHNR and FQNEAQ. V is clipped by 7 bases and J by 3 bases, and the sequence between their germline boundaries is 19 bases long. From its cysteine to its phenylalanine, the CDR3 spans 16 amino acids. Only the CDR3 portion is preserved as DNA: 48 bases, with reading frame beginning at the first base. General study outcomes and caveats: About three recovered TCR RNA copies per cell were obtained by modeling, versus 9 to 10 by digital PCR, implying a capture efficiency of 30% to 35%. In CMV-specific effector cells, clones with more than 20 RNA copies contained over 98% of molecules, whereas in naive cells such clones contained under 1% of molecules. The naive libraries included spiked-in Jurkat TCR RNA (around 9 copies' worth), and this Jurkat TCR RNA is not part of the donor repertoire. When barcode sub-clustering was not used, chimeric consensus sequences inflated TCR diversity, with chimeras reaching as high as 47%. Highly expanded clone sizes could be underestimated because identical TCR molecules may share a barcode. Spiked-in Jurkat TCR RNA equivalent to a single cell was reported to be detectable even among 980,000 or so naive CD8 T cells.

Libraries of naive CD8 T cells were built from anywhere between roughly 19,000 and 1,000,000 sorted cells, with 10%, 30% or 50% of the purified RNA used. On a BD FACSAria II, naive CD8 T cells were FACS-sorted as CD8+CD4-CCR7+CD45RA+ and collected into RLT Plus buffer. To test detection sensitivity, Jurkat RNA equal to fewer than 13 TCR copies was added to samples of 20,000-1,000,000 naive CD8 T cells. Enrichment of CD8 T cells was performed with RosetteSep CD8+ T Cell Enrichment Cocktail and Ficoll-Paque, after which ACK red cell lysis was carried out. What was sequenced was naive CD8+ T cells from blood, with Jurkat cell RNA spiked in. In light of the paper, this sample's cell subset or site label describes: FACS-sorted CD8+CD4-CCR7+CD45RA+ naive T cells. The TCR originated in a human donor in good health. Some libraries in this study had Jurkat cell RNA spiked in. The chain couples TRBV7-9 to TRBJ2-1; perhaps TRBD1 is the D gene, with 6 bases matching. The CDR3: CASTSRDRIIYNEQFF. In nucleotide form, the sequence is TGTGCCAGCACATCCCGCGACAGGATCATCTACAATGAGCAGTTCTTC.